This T cell receptor (beta chain) was identified in a study of early T cells in non-severe SARS-CoV-2 infection. This clonotype is categorized as medium-sized. Trimming removed 6 bases from V and 5 bases from J; junction bases left unmatched: 11. In germline, CDR1 is MDHEN, CDR2 SYDVKM. CDR3 length: 15 amino acids. Unique molecular identifier tags were affixed to discrete cDNA molecules. One entry per CDR3 protein, called by TCRdb with MiXCR from the 5' RACE reads. The table has approximately 50,000 distinct CDR3 sequences, approximately 7.5% seen once. The gene calls are TRBV28 and TRBJ2-7; TRBD1 agrees at 9 bases. Sequencing was performed on whole blood. This TCR derives from an adult who was a healthcare worker with PCR-confirmed SARS-CoV-2 infection or an uninfected control (not recorded which). CDR3 residues: CASRPLRDRENEQYF. The CDR3 nucleotides read TGTGCCAGCAGACCTCTCCGGGACAGGGAAAACGAGCAGTACTTC.